The T cell receptor (beta chain) under discussion was sequenced for a study of blood T cells in healthy people across ages. Combining a sample-barcoded 5' primer with a J-beta primer mix, a second PCR ran for 7 to 11 cycles. TCRdb ran MiXCR on the 5' RACE reads and lists one entry per CDR3 protein. The sample holds roughly 500,000 distinct CDR3 sequences, 27% seen once. This clonotype was detected many times. The CDR3 has 17 residues. The germline V gene has CDR1 MNHEY and CDR2 SVGAGI. V shed 0 bases and J shed 6 bases, with 15 bases lying between them. Per sample, a minimum of 6 million PBMCs were isolated.

V usage is TRBV6-5 and J usage is TRBJ1-6, with D possibly being TRBD1 (6 bases). The sequencing input was blood. The receptor's source is a woman in her seventies in good health. The CDR3 region has the DNA TGTGCCAGCAGTTACTCGGGGACACGGGTAGCTAATTCACCCCTCCACTTT. This gives the protein CASSYSGTRVANSPLHF.